This TCR beta chain was obtained from a study of beta chain features in type 1 diabetes. All of the isolated RNA was reverse transcribed, so expressed TCRB transcripts were sequenced. Clones were sequenced by immunoSEQ multiplex PCR, and TCRdb holds only the in-frame ones, with some missing. The table includes over 150,000 clones, under 13% detected once. General study results and limits: Shortening that was moderate but significant affected the TCRB CDR3s of Type 1 diabetes patients in all four CD4+ subsets. Insertions were fewer and deletions more numerous at VDJ junctions in type 1 diabetes patients.

Trimming took off 6 bases at V and 8 bases at J, with 14 bases between the two ends. The germline V gene encodes CDR1 LGHNA and CDR2 YNFKEQ. The CDR3 is 13 amino acids. On this clone: Its antigen is unidentified.

The source is a young man with type 1 diabetes. This chain connects TRBV4-2 to TRBJ2-1, with D perhaps matching TRBD2 (6 bases). Material for sequencing was central memory CD4+ T cells from blood. The CDR3 loop reads CASSLSWEDEQFF. In DNA, the CDR3 is TGTGCCAGCAGTCTGTCGTGGGAGGATGAGCAGTTCTTC.